Listed here are 27 T cell receptor beta chains from one sample, sequenced in a study of regulatory T cells in long-lasting Graves disease. Sample time point: persistent/refractory GD, antithyroid drugs over 5 years with positive TRAb. Preparation of the TCR library used RNA extracted from PBMCs. CDR3 regions were amplified by Arm-PCR using iRepertoire HTBI primers to build TCR beta libraries. TCRdb analysed the multiplex PCR reads with MiXCR anew, one entry per CDR3 protein. The table has about 420,000 distinct CDR3 sequences, 23% seen once; the top ten hold over 25%. Source: peripheral blood mononuclear cells (PBMCs), taken when the disease was refractory, from a patient treated with antithyroid drugs. The source of these receptors is a female donor with Graves disease.

The chain joins TRBV29-1 to TRBJ2-5; 8 bases are a match to TRBD2. Germline lookup yields CDR1 SQVTM and CDR2 ANQGSEA. V lost 4 bases and J lost 5; bases outside the gene matches: 6. CDR3 length equals 13 residues. CDR3 sequence reads: CSVGAGVGETQYF. The CDR3 DNA is TGCAGCGTTGGAGCGGGAGTGGGGGAGACCCAGTACTTC.

This clonotype was recorded at least ten times. The genes are TRBV2 and TRBJ1-5; D possibly corresponds to TRBD1 (6 bases). V lost 4 bases and J 6 bases, leaving 13 bases between the germline ends. CDR3 length: 14 amino acids. Germline lookup yields CDR1 SNHLY and CDR2 FYNNEI. The CDR3 bases are TGTGCCAGCAGTGGAGGGGGGGCGATTCAGCCCCAGCATTTT. Protein product: CASSGGGAIQPQHF. The whole variable domain, remainder taken from reference TRBV2 and TRBJ1-5, is EPEVTQTPSHQVTQMGQEVILRCVPISNHLYFYWYRQILGQKVEFLVSFYNNEISEKSEIFDDQFSVERPDGSNFTLKIRSTKLEDSAMYFCASSGGGAIQPQHFGDGTRLSIL.

The chain is built from TRBV12-3 or TRBV12-4 and TRBJ1-2, with TRBD1 identical over 12 bases. The trim removed 3 bases at V and 4 bases at J, leaving 9 bases unmatched. The CDR3 is made up of 17 amino acids. The CDR3: CASSFPRGQGAGYGYTF. The CDR3 DNA reads TGTGCCAGCAGTTTCCCGCGGGGACAGGGGGCCGGCTATGGCTACACCTTC.

The J gene is TRBJ1-4, the V gene TRBV19; 9 bases line up with TRBD1. Germline V gene data show CDR1 as LNHDA and CDR2 as SQIVND (reference sequence). CDR3 length equals 14 residues. V trimming: 7 bases; J trimming: 12 bases; junction bases outside the gene matches: 12. Here the CDR3 reads CASKARDRDQELFF. CDR3 coding DNA: TGTGCCAGTAAGGCCCGGGACAGGGATCAAGAACTGTTTTTT.

Many counts were recorded for this clonotype. The rearrangement uses TRBV20-1 and TRBJ2-7; TRBD2 matches 10 bases. V gave up 1 base and J gave up 7 bases; unmatched junction bases: 10. There are 15 residues in the CDR3. CDR1 DFQATT and CDR2 SNEGSKA come from the germline V gene (reference sequence). This CDR3 reads CSARVAGGGAREQYF. CDR3 nucleotide sequence: TGCAGTGCTAGAGTAGCGGGAGGCGGAGCGCGGGAGCAGTACTTC.

There are many counts of this clonotype. The chain combines TRBV12-3 or TRBV12-4 with TRBJ1-1; no clear D gene. The CDR3 extends over 14 amino acids. Trimming pared 3 bases from V and 4 bases from J, leaving 12 bases between. As DNA, the CDR3 is TGTGCCAGCAGTTTTCGTCCGAAATCCACTGAAGCTTTCTTT. Residues: CASSFRPKSTEAFF.

This clonotype was counted ten times or more. V and J are TRBV6-2 or TRBV6-3 and TRBJ1-1; 7 nucleotides match TRBD1. Looked up from germline, CDR1 is MNHEY and CDR2 is SVGEGT. The CDR3 covers 15 residues. Trimming removed 0 bases from V and 5 bases from J; junction bases left unmatched: 6. For the CDR3, the DNA is TGTGCCAGCAGTTACTCGGAGGGGGCGGGAACTGAAGCTTTCTTT. It is translated as CASSYSEGAGTEAFF.

This chain uses TRBV20-1 with TRBJ1-5; the D gene is possibly TRBD1 (5 bases). The germline gives CDR1 DFQATT, CDR2 SNEGSKA (reference sequence). Trimming removed 6 bases from V and 0 bases from J, with 9 bases in between. This CDR3 contains 13 residues. The CDR3 DNA sequence: TGCAGTGCAAAAACAGGTAGCAATCAGCCCCAGCATTTT. It codes for CSAKTGSNQPQHF.

This clonotype has a handful of counts. The chain has TRBV2 and TRBJ2-7; possible D gene TRBD2, 5 bases. Germline assignment: CDR1 SNHLY and CDR2 FYNNEI. The CDR3 covers 14 residues. V lost 4 bases and J 0 bases, leaving 10 bases between the germline ends. This CDR3 is CASSALRGSYEQYF. The CDR3 nucleotides are TGTGCCAGCAGTGCCCTCCGGGGCTCCTACGAGCAGTACTTC.

This chain links TRBV3-1 with TRBJ1-1; the D gene is possibly TRBD1 (6 bases). V was trimmed by 1 base and J by 7 bases, leaving 10 bases between them. This CDR3 has 13 amino acids. Germline V lookup: CDR1 LGHDT, CDR2 YNNKEL (reference sequence). Written as DNA, the CDR3 is TGTGCCAGCAGCCAAGGGACAGAATTTGAAGCTTTCTTT. Its translation: CASSQGTEFEAFF.

In its sample, this clonotype was seen a few times. The V call is TRBV18, the J call TRBJ1-1; possible D gene TRBD1, 6 bases. V was cut by 3 bases and J by 3 bases, with 14 bases left in between. CDR3 length equals 15 residues. Germline assignment: CDR1 KGHSH and CDR2 LQKENI. The CDR3 nucleotides are TGTGCCAGCTCACCTCGCAGGGACACCTACACTGAAGCTTTCTTT. Amino acid sequence: CASSPRRDTYTEAFF.

This clonotype was picked up many times. The chain carries TRBV28 and TRBJ1-2, with TRBD1 as a possible D gene (5 bases). Germline CDR1 and CDR2: MDHEN and SYDVKM. The CDR3 covers 13 residues. V dropped 5 bases and J dropped 8 bases, with 15 bases sitting between them. The DNA of the CDR3 is TGTGCCAGCAGTGCAGGGAGTAGAGAAGGCTACACCTTC. Its protein is CASSAGSREGYTF.

This clonotype was seen only a few times. The chain combines TRBV12-5 with TRBJ1-5; D is unclear. This CDR3 contains 14 residues. The ends were cut back, 5 bases at V and 4 bases at J, with 12 bases in the middle. From germline, CDR1 is LGHNT and CDR2 FRNRAP. The CDR3 sequence: CASGPGSGNQPQHF. The CDR3 region has the DNA TGTGCTAGTGGTCCGGGGTCAGGAAATCAGCCCCAGCATTTT.

This sequence joins TRBV20-1 and TRBJ2-7, with D hard to call. The CDR3 totals 15 residues. Germline CDR1 and CDR2: DFQATT and SNEGSKA (reference sequence). The ends were cut back, 1 base at V and 3 bases at J, with 16 bases in the middle. CDR3 sequence: CSARVLQTPDYEQYF. The CDR3 nucleotides are TGCAGTGCTAGAGTTCTCCAAACCCCGGACTACGAGCAGTACTTC.

The chain employs TRBV5-1 and TRBJ2-5; 10 positions match TRBD1. This CDR3 has 14 amino acids. Germline CDR1 is SGHRS and CDR2 is YFSETQ. V was clipped by 2 bases and J by 5 bases; unmatched bases: 3. The CDR3 coding sequence is TGCGCCAGCAGCTTTGGGACAGGGGCTGAGACCCAGTACTTC. This codes for CASSFGTGAETQYF.

There are a few counts of this clonotype. This chain links TRBV5-5 with TRBJ1-2; tentative D call: TRBD1 (5 bases). Germline CDR1 reads SGHKS; CDR2 reads YYEKEE (reference sequence). This CDR3 contains 14 residues. Trimming removed 4 bases from V and 7 bases from J, with 17 bases in between. CDR3 sequence reads: CASSVGTALPGYTF. The CDR3 DNA follows: TGTGCCAGCAGCGTTGGGACGGCTCTCCCTGGCTACACCTTC.

This clonotype was observed a few times. The V gene is TRBV19, the J gene TRBJ2-7; 11 bases agree with TRBD1. CDR3 length: 14 residues. Germline loops: CDR1 LNHDA, CDR2 SQIVND (reference sequence). V dropped 4 bases and J dropped 6; count of bases not matched to a gene: 5. In DNA form, the CDR3 reads TGTGCCAGTAGTAACCGGGACAGGGGGAGCGAGCAGTACTTC. Amino acid sequence: CASSNRDRGSEQYF. The full variable domain, completed using reference TRBV19 and TRBJ2-7, is DGGITQSPKYLFRKEGQNVTLSCEQNLNHDAMYWYRQDPGQGLRLIYYSQIVNDFQKGDIAEGYSVSREKKESFPLTVTSAQKNPTAFYLCASSNRDRGSEQYFGPGTRLTVT.

About this clonotype itself: A much larger clone differs by one base, so this may be a read error. The chain has TRBV6-9 and TRBJ1-2; D is uncertain. The CDR3 totals 12 residues. CDR1 is MNHGY, CDR2 SVAAGI, per germline. CDR3 coding DNA: TGTGCCAGCAGTTACGACGGGAATGGCCACACCTTC. Amino acid sequence: CASSYDGNGHTF.

The J gene is TRBJ2-7, the V gene TRBV5-4, with D unclear. Looked up from germline, CDR1 is SGHNT and CDR2 is YYREEE (reference sequence). The CDR3 is made up of 13 amino acids. Trimming removed 2 bases from V and 3 bases from J, with 9 bases in between. The CDR3 region has the DNA TGTGCCAGCAGCTTACTGGGGAACTACGAGCAGTACTTC. It translates to CASSLLGNYEQYF.

This clonotype was seen ten or more times. This chain connects TRBV20-1 to TRBJ1-1, with 7 bases aligning to TRBD1. With 7 bases clipped from V and 3 bases from J, the junction kept 8 bases outside the gene matches. This CDR3 comprises 13 residues. Germline V lookup: CDR1 DFQATT, CDR2 SNEGSKA (reference sequence). For the CDR3, the DNA is TGCAGTGGAATACAGGGGTGGGACACTGAAGCTTTCTTT. The encoded protein is CSGIQGWDTEAFF.

The chain carries TRBV3-1 and TRBJ1-1; D remains ambiguous. Per the germline V gene, CDR1 is LGHDT and CDR2 is YNNKEL (reference sequence). The germline V and J ends were trimmed by 2 bases and 0 bases, with 7 bases remaining between them. This CDR3 comprises 14 residues. The CDR3 bases are TGTGCCAGCAGCCAAACGAGGGTGAACACTGAAGCTTTCTTT. This encodes CASSQTRVNTEAFF. The whole variable domain, remainder taken from reference TRBV3-1 and TRBJ1-1, is DTAVSQTPKYLVTQMGNDKSIKCEQNLGHDTMYWYKQDSKKFLKIMFSYNNKELIINETVPNRFSPKSPDKAHLNLHINSLELGDSAVYFCASSQTRVNTEAFFGQGTRLTVV.

The chain recombines TRBV5-1 with TRBJ2-4; TRBD2 matches at 12 bases. The germline CDR1 and CDR2 sequences are SGHRS and YFSETQ. The ends lost 7 bases at V and 7 bases at J; junction bases unmatched: 9. This CDR3 has 15 residues. CDR3 nucleotide sequence: TGCGCCAGCCGACTAGCGGGAGCGTTCGGGAACATTCAGTACTTC. The encoded protein is CASRLAGAFGNIQYF.

The gene calls are TRBV5-6 and TRBJ2-7, with D unclear. With 2 bases removed from V and 6 bases from J, the gap between germline ends came to 15 bases. The CDR3 is 14 residues long. CDR1 and CDR2 (germline): SGHDT, YYEEEE. The CDR3 DNA is TGTGCCAGCAGCTTAAGAGACACCCTCACCGAGCAGTACTTC. It is translated as CASSLRDTLTEQYF.

The chain recombines TRBV30 with TRBJ2-5, with D uncertain. The CDR3 runs 12 residues. Germline V gives CDR1 GTSNPN, CDR2 SVGIG (reference sequence). The V end was cut by 4 bases, the J end by 2 bases, with 8 bases between. CDR3 DNA sequence: TGTGCCTGGACCGAATATCAAGAGACCCAGTACTTC. Its translation is CAWTEYQETQYF.

This clonotype was counted between two and nine times. The rearrangement joins TRBV6-2 or TRBV6-3 to TRBJ2-5; possible D gene TRBD2, 5 bases. Per the germline V gene, CDR1 is MNHEY and CDR2 is SVGEGT. CDR3 length: 18 amino acids. V was cut by 0 bases and J by 5 bases, with 22 bases left in between. The CDR3: CASSYSRPVGSWRETQYF. CDR3 sequence (DNA): TGTGCCAGCAGTTACTCGAGGCCCGTAGGGTCATGGAGGGAGACCCAGTACTTC.

A single count supports this clonotype. This chain joins TRBV6-1 and TRBJ1-5, with D possibly being TRBD1 (6 bases). Germline assignment: CDR1 MNHNS and CDR2 SASEGT. Trimming shortened V by 7 bases and J by 7 bases, and 14 bases separated the two germline ends. The CDR3 extends over 13 amino acids. The DNA for the CDR3 is TGTGCCAGCACGGACAGCTTGAAACAGCCCCAGCATTTT. Its translation is CASTDSLKQPQHF.

This clonotype was detected only a few times. The J gene is TRBJ2-2, the V gene TRBV9, with 8 nucleotides matching TRBD1. There are 15 residues in the CDR3. V was clipped by 4 bases and J by 5 bases; unmatched bases: 7. CDR1 is SGDLS, CDR2 YYNGEE, per germline. CDR3 DNA sequence: TGTGCCAGCAGCTTTAAGACAGGGGCGACCGGGGAGCTGTTTTTT. As protein: CASSFKTGATGELFF.